These 5 T cell receptor beta chains originate from one sample sequenced in a study of immune heterogeneity within non-small cell lung tumors. Per sample, around 600 ng of bulk tumor genomic DNA was the template used. Surgery yielded several widely spaced biopsies per primary tumor. It was patients with untreated, newly diagnosed non-small cell lung cancer who underwent curative surgery. Multiplex PCR (32 V and 13 J primers) was used to amplify the TCR beta CDR3. TCRdb reprocessed the multiplex PCR reads via MiXCR and lists one record per CDR3 protein. The sample has fewer than 25,000 distinct CDR3 sequences; less than 35% are singletons. The specimen sequenced was lung tumor tissue. These receptors were obtained from a man aged 40-49 years with non-small cell lung cancer.

This chain connects TRBV6-1 to TRBJ1-2; D possibly corresponds to TRBD1 (5 bases). Trimming shortened V by 10 bases and J by 4 bases, and 13 bases separated the two germline ends. CDR3 size: 12 residues. Germline CDR1 MNHNS, CDR2 SASEGT. Here the CDR3 DNA reads TGTGCCATCAGGGTAGGGGCCTATGGCTACACCTTC. Amino acids: CAIRVGAYGYTF.

In regard to this clonotype: A single base separates this from a much larger clone, so it may be a read error. The chain has TRBV20-1 and TRBJ1-2; 7 bases fit TRBD1. The CDR3 has 18 amino acids. With 0 bases clipped from V and 1 base from J, the junction kept 14 bases outside the gene matches. The V gene's germline CDR1 is DFQATT and CDR2 SNEGSKA (reference sequence). This chain's CDR3 is CSARDTVGGQCHNYGYTF. In DNA form, the CDR3 reads TGCAGTGCTAGAGATACAGTGGGGGGACAGTGCCATAACTATGGCTACACCTTC.

This clonotype has at least ten counts. V is TRBV4-1 and J is TRBJ1-1, with a possible D match to TRBD1 (5 bases). Trimming removed 1 base at V and 0 bases at J, with 12 bases between. The CDR3 is 16 amino acids. Germline V lookup: CDR1 MGHRA, CDR2 YSYEKL. The CDR3 region is CASSQGDRPMNTEAFF. The CDR3 coding sequence is TGCGCCAGCAGCCAAGGAGACAGACCCATGAACACTGAAGCTTTCTTT.

This clonotype has at least ten counts. This chain uses TRBV28 with TRBJ2-6; the D gene is possibly TRBD1 (6 bases). The V gene's germline CDR1 is MDHEN and CDR2 SYDVKM. V lost 7 bases and J 1 base, leaving 11 bases between the germline ends. CDR3 length: 15 amino acids. For the CDR3, the DNA is TGTGCCAGCACCCTAGGGGGATCTGGGGCCAACGTCCTGACTTTC. Residues: CASTLGGSGANVLTF.

The CDR3 is CSAPGQLNTEAFF. The CDR3 nucleotides read TGCAGTGCTCCTGGACAGCTGAACACTGAAGCTTTCTTT. J is TRBJ1-1 and V is TRBV20-1; perhaps TRBD1 as D (6 bases). The CDR3 runs to 13 residues. V was clipped by 5 bases and J by 0 bases, with 10 bases between them. Germline CDR1 DFQATT, CDR2 SNEGSKA (reference sequence).